This passage covers 15 T cell receptor beta chains from one sample sequenced in a study of T cells in Graves' hyperthyroidism and ophthalmopathy. Using RNA transcripts as the source, TCR beta CDR3 regions were amplified. Primed by the HTBI set, a first-round RT-PCR was run on the TCR CDR3. TCRdb fed the multiplex PCR reads into MiXCR, producing one record per CDR3 protein. The sample gives about 640,000 distinct CDR3 sequences, roughly 20% of which show up once; 34% is in the top ten. Material: blood. These receptor sequences come from a man younger than 45 with Graves' ophthalmopathy.

This clonotype has a handful of counts. The genes are TRBV9 and TRBJ2-1, with D perhaps matching TRBD1 or TRBD2 (5 bases each). The germline V and J ends were trimmed by 0 bases and 9 bases, with 7 bases remaining between them. The length of the CDR3 is 12 residues. Germline loops: CDR1 SGDLS, CDR2 YYNGEE. The CDR3 nucleotides read TGTGCCAGCAGCGTAGGGGGGTCTGAGCAGTTCTTC. Amino acid sequence: CASSVGGSEQFF.

This chain links TRBV20-1 with TRBJ2-3, with a weak D call TRBD1 (6 bases). The V end lost 1 base, the J end lost 4 bases, and 15 bases lay between the germline ends. The CDR3 sequence is 15 residues long. Germline V CDR1 and CDR2: DFQATT, SNEGSKA (reference sequence). The CDR3 DNA is TGCAGTGCTAGAGGGTATCAGGGGTCTGCAGATACGCAGTATTTT. Protein sequence: CSARGYQGSADTQYF.

The chain carries TRBV27 and TRBJ2-3, with a weak D call TRBD2 (5 bases). Trimming removed 7 bases at V and 1 base at J, with 12 bases between. The germline V gene encodes CDR1 MNHEY and CDR2 SMNVEV (reference sequence). There are 14 residues in the CDR3. CDR3 sequence reads: CASMDWRGTDTQYF. The CDR3 DNA follows: TGTGCCAGCATGGACTGGCGGGGCACAGATACGCAGTATTTT.

Turning to this clonotype: A read error may be the cause here, since a much bigger clone is one base away. The chain employs TRBV12-3 or TRBV12-4 and TRBJ2-3, with 7 bases aligning to TRBD1. The CDR3 runs to 15 residues. The CDR3 protein is CASSPRTGRTDAQYF. CDR3 coding DNA: TGTGCCAGCAGCCCCCGGACAGGAAGAACAGATGCGCAGTATTTT.

About this clonotype: One end of the junction does not line up with germline, which may come from a read error. The chain recombines TRBV10-3 with TRBJ2-5; a possible D gene is TRBD1 (6 bases). The CDR3 contains 15 residues. Per germline, CDR1 ENHRY and CDR2 SYGVKD. Here the CDR3 DNA reads TGTGCCATCAGTGAGTCGGGGACAACCCAAGAGCCCCAGTACTTC. This encodes CAISESGTTQEPQYF.

This clonotype occurred once. This could be a read error, since a much larger clone is one nucleotide away. The chain has TRBV2 and TRBJ2-5, with 7 positions matching TRBD2. CDR1 SNHLY and CDR2 FYNNEI come from the germline V gene. The CDR3 extends over 14 amino acids. CDR3 in DNA: TGTGCCAGCGAAACAGCGGGGTACCAAGAGGCCCAGTACTTC. Amino acid sequence: CASETAGYQEAQYF.

This clonotype was seen at least ten times. The chain joins TRBV12-3 or TRBV12-4 to TRBJ1-5; D is undetermined. Trimming pared 3 bases from V and 0 bases from J, leaving 9 bases between. This CDR3 is 15 amino acids long. Here the CDR3 reads CASSFGHYSNQPQHF. The CDR3 DNA follows: TGTGCCAGCAGTTTTGGGCATTATAGCAATCAGCCCCAGCATTTT.

This clonotype was seen a few times. The chain carries TRBV4-1 and TRBJ1-1; the D is unclear. The CDR3 is 15 amino acids. Germline-derived CDR1 and CDR2 are MGHRA and YSYEKL. Trimming took 4 bases from V and 0 from J, leaving 12 bases between them. In nucleotides, the CDR3 is TGCGCCAGCAGCCTCCTGACGGTAATGAACACTGAAGCTTTCTTT. It is translated as CASSLLTVMNTEAFF.

The chain recombines TRBV14 with TRBJ1-4; D is uncertain. Germline-derived CDR1 and CDR2 are SGHDN and FVKESK. V lost 1 base, J lost 2 bases, and 11 bases lay in between. The CDR3 has 16 amino acids. CDR3 residues: CASSQVRWATNEKLFF. The CDR3 DNA is TGTGCCAGCAGCCAAGTTAGGTGGGCGACTAATGAAAAACTGTTTTTT.

The chain employs TRBV3-1 and TRBJ1-5; no clear D. In germline, CDR1 is LGHDT, CDR2 YNNKEL (reference sequence). The ends were cut back, 0 bases at V and 2 bases at J, with 5 bases in the middle. The CDR3 is 14 residues long. CDR3: CASSQDAGNQPQHF. In DNA form, the CDR3 reads TGTGCCAGCAGCCAAGATGCGGGCAATCAGCCCCAGCATTTT. The whole variable domain, remainder taken from reference TRBV3-1 and TRBJ1-5, is DTAVSQTPKYLVTQMGNDKSIKCEQNLGHDTMYWYKQDSKKFLKIMFSYNNKELIINETVPNRFSPKSPDKAHLNLHINSLELGDSAVYFCASSQDAGNQPQHFGDGTRLSIL.

This clonotype was observed a handful of times. The chain links TRBV5-5 to TRBJ1-1; 8 bases agree with TRBD1. CDR1 SGHKS and CDR2 YYEKEE come from the germline V gene (reference sequence). CDR3 size: 14 residues. With V trimmed by 3 bases and J by 4 bases, 5 bases remained unmatched. CDR3 protein: CASSWGTGATEAFF. The CDR3 nucleotides read TGTGCCAGCAGCTGGGGGACAGGCGCCACTGAAGCTTTCTTT.

This clonotype was counted a few times. V is TRBV6-2 or TRBV6-3 and J is TRBJ2-2; D gene ambiguous. With 5 bases removed from V and 5 bases from J, the gap between germline ends came to 6 bases. The CDR3 sequence is 12 residues long. The germline gives CDR1 MNHEY, CDR2 SVGEGT. CDR3: CASSVGTGELFF. In nucleotides, the CDR3 is TGTGCCAGCAGTGTCGGGACCGGGGAGCTGTTTTTT.

This rearrangement joins TRBV2 to TRBJ1-6; D is ambiguous. V lost 2 bases and J lost 7, with 6 bases in between. The CDR3 contains 13 residues. Germline CDR1 and CDR2: SNHLY and FYNNEI. The CDR3 region has the DNA TGTGCCAGCAGTGAATTACGAAATTCACCCCTCCACTTT. Its translation: CASSELRNSPLHF.

This clonotype turned up a few times. The gene calls are TRBV30 and TRBJ2-1, with 7 nucleotides matching TRBD1. The CDR3 is 13 residues long. Germline loops: CDR1 GTSNPN, CDR2 SVGIG (reference sequence). After removal of 3 bases from V and 3 bases from J, the junction contained 2 bases not matched to a gene. This CDR3 reads CAWSGDSYNEQFF. CDR3 DNA sequence: TGTGCCTGGAGCGGGGACAGCTACAATGAGCAGTTCTTC.

The chain links TRBV4-1 to TRBJ1-5; D may be TRBD1 (6 bases). The CDR3 covers 15 residues. Germline CDR1 reads MGHRA; CDR2 reads YSYEKL. Trimming left V 0 bases short and J 2 bases short, with 8 bases between. The CDR3 DNA sequence: TGCGCCAGCAGCCAAGATCAGGGGCGCAATCAGCCCCAGCATTTT. Protein sequence: CASSQDQGRNQPQHF.